This T cell receptor (beta chain) was sequenced for a study of T cell repertoires in cytomegalovirus infection. Study-wide background: It was the public TCR beta signatures that indicated both CMV infection and matching HLA type. Whole-study findings and limits: Ex vivo, HLA-C-restricted CMV-specific TCR beta clonotypes prevailed over the rest of the response.

Per germline, CDR1 MNHEY and CDR2 SVGAGI. The V and J ends lost 2 bases and 6 bases respectively, with 9 bases between them. CDR3 length equals 13 residues. MiXCR was run by TCRdb on the reads, yielding one entry per CDR3 protein. The sample has 750,000 to 900,000 distinct CDR3 sequences, around 29% seen once; the top ten hold around 13%. Note on this clonotype: What it binds is unknown.

The sequences come from cultured CD8+ T cells from PBMCs, collected from culture after CMV antigen stimulation. This TCR was recovered from a human donor in good health (CMV status not recorded). Some clones in this sample may be carry-over from other donors' samples. The rearrangement links TRBV6-5 to TRBJ2-3, with D uncertain. CDR3 region: CASSYTPRDTQYF. CDR3 in DNA: TGTGCCAGCAGTTACACTCCCAGGGATACGCAGTATTTT.